Following are 2 T cell receptor beta chains from one sample sequenced in a study of cytomegalovirus exposure and HLA in healthy donors (dated by TCRdb to about 2017). Preparation of the library involved the immunoSEQ multiplex PCR assay. A mixture of 60 forward primers for TCR Vbeta segments and 13 reverse primers for TCR Jbeta segments was used in the multiplex PCR. The clones in this table, taken by TCRdb from immuneACCESS, are in-frame only. Not every clone is retained; where verified, under half of the shortfall comes from an unresolved V gene, and the cause of the rest is unknown. Recorded for this sample are 150,000 to 200,000 clones; about three quarters of them occurred a single time. About 1.5% of the sample goes to the ten largest clones. Sequencing was done on a sample of PBMCs. The receptors here all came from a woman aged 25 to 39 in good health and CMV-seropositive.

This clone is a singleton in its sample. This sequence joins TRBV29-1 and TRBJ1-1; TRBD1 matches at 8 bases. V shed 6 bases, J shed 7 bases, and the junction held 7 bases outside the gene matches. The germline V gene has CDR1 SQVTM and CDR2 ANQGSEA. This CDR3 is built from 12 residues. CDR3 protein: CSVPGGAGEAFF. CDR3 sequence (DNA): TGCAGCGTCCCAGGGGGCGCGGGTGAAGCTTTCTTT.

V usage is TRBV9 and J usage is TRBJ1-2; D unresolved. CDR3 length equals 13 residues. The germline CDR1 and CDR2 sequences are SGDLS and YYNGEE. V dropped 0 bases and J dropped 4 bases, with 7 bases sitting between them. The CDR3, as DNA: TGTGCCAGCAGCGTAGAGAACGGCTATGGCTACACCTTC. Its translation: CASSVENGYGYTF.